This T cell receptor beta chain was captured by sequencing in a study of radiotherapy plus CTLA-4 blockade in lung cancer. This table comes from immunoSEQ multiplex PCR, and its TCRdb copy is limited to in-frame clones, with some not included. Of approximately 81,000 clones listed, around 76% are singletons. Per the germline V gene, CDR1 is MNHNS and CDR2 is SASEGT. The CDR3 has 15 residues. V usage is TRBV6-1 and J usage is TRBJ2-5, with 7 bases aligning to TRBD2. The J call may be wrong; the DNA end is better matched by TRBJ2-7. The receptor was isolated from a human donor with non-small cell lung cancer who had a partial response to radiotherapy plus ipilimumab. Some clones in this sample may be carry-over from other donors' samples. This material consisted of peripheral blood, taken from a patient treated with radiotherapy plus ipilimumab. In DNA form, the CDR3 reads TGTGCCAGCAGTTCGGGGGGAGGGGTCTCCTACGAGCAGTACTTC. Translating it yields CASSSGGGVSYEQYF.